The 24 T cell receptor beta chains below come from one sample, sequenced in a study of blood T cell repertoires in COVID-19. The repertoire was sequenced with immunoSEQ multiplex PCR; TCRdb's copy has only in-frame clones and lacks some. The data show roughly 87,000 clones, approximately 75% seen once. Sequencing was done on a sample of peripheral blood. The receptors were gathered from a woman between 45 and 60 years old with acute or convalescent COVID-19.

This clone was observed a few times. The V and J genes are TRBV27 and TRBJ2-7, with unresolved D. V lost 1 base to trimming and J lost 0 bases, with 7 bases between them. Germline V CDR1 and CDR2: MNHEY, SMNVEV (reference sequence). There are 14 residues in the CDR3. The CDR3 DNA reads as TGTGCCAGCAGTTTATACGGTGGCTCCTACGAGCAGTACTTC. Encoded protein: CASSLYGGSYEQYF.

This clone has just a few counts. The chain is built from TRBV24-1 and TRBJ2-1, with 11 bases aligning to TRBD1. This CDR3 region has 17 residues. CDR1 and CDR2 (germline): KGHDR, SFDVKD. Germline trimming cut 4 bases from V and 9 bases from J; bases unmatched to any gene: 13. The CDR3 DNA reads as TGTGCCACCAGTGACCCCGTCGGTGGGACAGGGGGTAGTGAGCAGTTCTTC. Amino acids: CATSDPVGGTGGSEQFF.

The rearrangement uses TRBV5-6 and TRBJ2-7; D might be TRBD2 (6 bases). V was shortened by 0 bases and J by 5 bases, with 18 bases between the two germline ends. CDR1 SGHDT and CDR2 YYEEEE come from the germline V gene. The CDR3 contains 16 residues. The CDR3 bases are TGTGCCAGCAGCTTGGCCAAGCTCAGGGAGGTCCACGAGCAGTACTTC. This gives the protein CASSLAKLREVHEQYF.

This chain uses TRBV5-3 with TRBJ2-2; 12 nucleotides line up with TRBD2. TRBV5-3 is an ORF, with its function uncertain. V was clipped by 3 bases and J by 4 bases; unmatched bases: 4. CDR3 length: 16 residues. The CDR3 bases are TGTGCCAGAAGCTCCCCTAGCGGGGGGGCCACCGGGGAGCTGTTTTTT. It specifies CARSSPSGGATGELFF.

The V and J genes are TRBV13 and TRBJ2-3, with 8 bases identical to TRBD1. Germline CDR1 PRHDT, CDR2 FYEKMQ (reference sequence). This CDR3 is 15 amino acids long. V lost 3 bases and J lost 1; bases outside the gene matches: 3. CDR3: CASSFAGGGTDTQYF. For the CDR3, the DNA is TGTGCCAGCAGCTTTGCAGGGGGCGGCACAGATACGCAGTATTTT.

The J gene is TRBJ1-5, the V gene TRBV5-6, with TRBD1 identical over 9 bases. The CDR3 has 18 residues. Germline values: CDR1 SGHDT, CDR2 YYEEEE. Trimming cost V 0 bases and J 1 base; bases outside gene matches: 8. The CDR3 nucleotides read TGTGCCAGCAGCTTGGAGGACAGGGGATGGTGGAGCAATCAGCCCCAGCATTTT. Translation: CASSLEDRGWWSNQPQHF.

CDR3 DNA: TGCGCCAGCAGCCAAGGCTGGGACTCGGATACGCAGTATTTT. This codes for CASSQGWDSDTQYF. This chain connects TRBV4-3 to TRBJ2-3, with a tentative D call TRBD2 (6 bases). CDR1 and CDR2 (germline): LGHNA, YSLEER. This CDR3 has 14 residues. V dropped 1 base and J dropped 6 bases, with 11 bases sitting between them.

The chain uses TRBV7-2 and TRBJ1-1; 9 bases line up with TRBD1. Germline loops: CDR1 SGHTA, CDR2 FQGNSA. V was pared by 1 base and J by 4 bases, with 1 base of the junction left unmatched. This CDR3 comprises 14 residues. The CDR3: CASSLDRGRTEAFF. Here the CDR3 DNA reads TGTGCCAGCAGCTTAGACAGGGGGCGCACTGAAGCTTTCTTT.

The chain links TRBV7-2 to TRBJ1-2, with 7 positions matching TRBD1. Per the germline V gene, CDR1 is SGHTA and CDR2 is FQGNSA. CDR3 length: 15 residues. V dropped 5 bases and J dropped 8; count of bases not matched to a gene: 14. CDR3 DNA sequence: TGTGCCAGCAGCCAGATGCCAGGGGGTTCTAGGGGCTACACCTTC. Encoded protein: CASSQMPGGSRGYTF.

The chain has TRBV28 and TRBJ1-3; D uncertain. Germline V gene lookup returns CDR1 MDHEN and CDR2 SYDVKM. The V gene lost 3 bases and the J gene lost 6 bases, with 12 bases spanning the gap. The CDR3 has 14 amino acids. As DNA, the CDR3 is TGTGCCAGCAGTTTCCCAGGATCACCAAACACCATATATTTT. It encodes CASSFPGSPNTIYF.

This chain links TRBV27 with TRBJ1-2; maybe TRBD1 (5 bases). The CDR3 has 15 amino acids. V was pared by 1 base and J by 6 bases, with 15 bases between. Looked up from germline, CDR1 is MNHEY and CDR2 is SMNVEV (reference sequence). In nucleotides, the CDR3 is TGTGCCAGCAGTTTATGGGGGGACGGAGCAAATGGCTACACCTTC. This gives the protein CASSLWGDGANGYTF.

The rearrangement links TRBV5-4 to TRBJ1-1, with 10 bases matching TRBD1. The V and J ends lost 3 bases and 6 bases, in that order; junction bases with no gene match: 2. The CDR3 runs to 13 residues. Germline CDR1 reads SGHNT; CDR2 reads YYREEE (reference sequence). The CDR3 sequence is CASSWDRGAEAFF. The CDR3 DNA follows: TGTGCCAGCAGCTGGGACAGGGGCGCTGAAGCTTTCTTT. The complete variable domain, with remaining parts taken from reference TRBV5-4 and TRBJ1-1, reads ETGVTQSPTHLIKTRGQQVTLRCSSQSGHNTVSWYQQALGQGPQFIFQYYREEENGRGNFPPRFSGLQFPNYSSELNVNALELDDSALYLCASSWDRGAEAFFGQGTRLTVV.

The CDR3 coding sequence is TGTGCCAGCAGCCGACGGACAGGGCACTATGGCTACACCTTC. This gives the protein CASSRRTGHYGYTF. The chain uses TRBV21-1 and TRBJ1-2; the table assigns TRBD1, which was not confirmed against the DNA. TRBV21-1 is shown as a pseudogene. CDR3 length equals 14 residues.

J is TRBJ1-5 and V is TRBV4-1; 8 bases agree with TRBD1. CDR1 is MGHRA, CDR2 YSYEKL, per germline. The CDR3 totals 15 residues. The ends lost 4 bases at V and 4 bases at J; junction bases unmatched: 6. The CDR3 loop is CASSPATGGNQPQHF. For the CDR3, the DNA is TGCGCCAGCAGCCCCGCTACAGGGGGGAATCAGCCCCAGCATTTT.

About this clone itself: This CDR3 is also generated by other DNA sequences in the sample. The genes are TRBV2 and TRBJ1-5; TRBD1 aligns across 10 bases. CDR3 length equals 14 residues. In germline, CDR1 is SNHLY, CDR2 FYNNEI. V lost 4 bases and J lost 7; bases outside the gene matches: 4. CDR3 region: CASSGQGAGQPQHF. CDR3 in DNA: TGTGCCAGCAGTGGACAGGGGGCTGGACAGCCCCAGCATTTT.

The chain is built from TRBV12-3 or TRBV12-4 and TRBJ1-2; perhaps TRBD1 as D (6 bases). The CDR3 length is 12 residues. Trimming pared 4 bases from V and 12 bases from J, leaving 15 bases between. The CDR3 region is CASSYATGQNTF. In nucleotides, the CDR3 is TGTGCCAGCAGTTATGCGACAGGTCAAAACACCTTC.

Here the CDR3 reads CASSYSAGGLYQPQHF. The DNA for the CDR3 is TGTGCCAGCAGTTACTCGGCAGGGGGCTTATATCAGCCCCAGCATTTT. The genes are TRBV6-5 and TRBJ1-5, with 8 bases that match TRBD1. CDR1 is MNHEY and CDR2 is SVGAGI in the germline V gene. The CDR3 spans 16 residues. Trimming took 0 bases from V and 5 from J; bases not matched to a gene: 6.

The chain recombines TRBV30 with TRBJ1-2; D is unclear. Trimming stripped 3 bases from V and 2 bases from J, with 25 bases between. The CDR3 is 18 amino acids. Germline CDR1 and CDR2: GTSNPN and SVGIG (reference sequence). The CDR3 loop reads CAWRRPGSFTLENYGYTF. In nucleotides, the CDR3 is TGTGCCTGGAGGCGGCCCGGGTCCTTTACGTTGGAAAACTATGGCTACACCTTC.

The chain uses TRBV11-2 and TRBJ1-3; the D is unclear. CDR3 length: 14 residues. CDR1 is SGHAT and CDR2 is FQNNGV in the germline V gene. The V gene lost 1 base and the J gene lost 0 bases, with 4 bases spanning the gap. The CDR3 bases are TGTGCCAGCAGCTTAGGGAGCTCTGGAAACACCATATATTTT. Translating gives CASSLGSSGNTIYF.

The rearrangement links TRBV12-3 or TRBV12-4 to TRBJ1-2; 9 nucleotides agree with TRBD1. This CDR3 is 12 amino acids long. The V and J ends lost 3 bases and 10 bases, in that order; junction bases with no gene match: 3. The CDR3 is CASSLGQGDYTF. In DNA, the CDR3 is TGTGCCAGCAGTTTGGGACAGGGTGACTACACCTTC.

The CDR3 loop reads CASSDLPGSCLGAFF. The CDR3, as DNA: TGTGCCAGCAGCGATCTACCGGGATCTTGTCTGGGAGCTTTCTTT. The chain is built from TRBV13 and TRBJ1-1; D is undetermined. This CDR3 spans 15 amino acids. V lost 5 bases, J lost 10 bases, and 23 bases lay in between. Germline CDR1 PRHDT, CDR2 FYEKMQ (reference sequence).

This rearrangement joins TRBV4-1 to TRBJ2-5; the match to TRBD2 covers 8 bases. Germline CDR1 reads MGHRA; CDR2 reads YSYEKL. V dropped 1 base and J dropped 3; count of bases not matched to a gene: 1. This CDR3 has 14 amino acids. Written as DNA, the CDR3 is TGCGCCAGCAGCCAAGGACTAGCGAAAGAGACCCAGTACTTC. Its protein is CASSQGLAKETQYF.

The V and J genes are TRBV5-1 and TRBJ1-3, with a weak D call TRBD1 (6 bases). Germline CDR1 is SGHRS and CDR2 is YFSETQ. The V and J ends lost 5 bases and 4 bases respectively, with 10 bases between them. The CDR3 is 13 amino acids. The CDR3 DNA reads as TGCGCCAGCAGGCGACAGGAGGGAAACACCATATATTTT. It encodes CASRRQEGNTIYF. The full variable domain, its missing parts supplied by reference TRBV5-1 and TRBJ1-3, is KAGVTQTPRYLIKTRGQQVTLSCSPISGHRSVSWYQQTPGQGLQFLFEYFSETQRNKGNFPGRFSGRQFSNSRSEMNVSTLELGDSALYLCASRRQEGNTIYFGEGSWLTVV.

The V gene is TRBV5-6, the J gene TRBJ1-1; maybe TRBD1 (5 bases). Trimming pared 0 bases from V and 6 bases from J, leaving 12 bases between. The CDR3 length is 14 residues. Germline assignment: CDR1 SGHDT and CDR2 YYEEEE. This chain's CDR3 is CASSLVGRGAEAFF. The CDR3 DNA reads TGTGCCAGCAGCTTGGTAGGGCGGGGGGCTGAAGCTTTCTTT.